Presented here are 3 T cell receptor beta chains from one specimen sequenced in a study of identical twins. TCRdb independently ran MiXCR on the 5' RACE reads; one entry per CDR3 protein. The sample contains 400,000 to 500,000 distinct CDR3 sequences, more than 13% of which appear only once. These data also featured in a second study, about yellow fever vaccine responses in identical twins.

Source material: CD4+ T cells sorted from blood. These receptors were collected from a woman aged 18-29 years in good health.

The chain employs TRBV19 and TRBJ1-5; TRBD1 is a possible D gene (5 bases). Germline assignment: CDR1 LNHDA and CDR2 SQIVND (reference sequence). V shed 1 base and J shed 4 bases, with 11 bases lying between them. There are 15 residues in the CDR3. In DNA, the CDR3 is TGTGCCAGTAGTATAGTAGGGGTCGGGAATCAGCCCCAGCATTTT. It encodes CASSIVGVGNQPQHF.

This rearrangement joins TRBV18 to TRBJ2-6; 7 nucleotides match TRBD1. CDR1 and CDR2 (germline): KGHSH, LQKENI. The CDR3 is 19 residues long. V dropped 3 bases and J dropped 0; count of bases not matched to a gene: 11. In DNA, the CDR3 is TGTGCCAGCTCACCTACCGGACAGGCCGATAACTCTGGGGCCAACGTCCTGACTTTC. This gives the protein CASSPTGQADNSGANVLTF.

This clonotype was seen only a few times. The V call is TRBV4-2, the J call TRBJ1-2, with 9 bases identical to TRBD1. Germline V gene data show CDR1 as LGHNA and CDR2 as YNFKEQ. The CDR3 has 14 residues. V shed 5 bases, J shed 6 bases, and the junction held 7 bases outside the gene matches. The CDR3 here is CASSDTGGGDGYTF. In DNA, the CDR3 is TGTGCCAGCAGCGATACAGGGGGCGGAGATGGCTACACCTTC.